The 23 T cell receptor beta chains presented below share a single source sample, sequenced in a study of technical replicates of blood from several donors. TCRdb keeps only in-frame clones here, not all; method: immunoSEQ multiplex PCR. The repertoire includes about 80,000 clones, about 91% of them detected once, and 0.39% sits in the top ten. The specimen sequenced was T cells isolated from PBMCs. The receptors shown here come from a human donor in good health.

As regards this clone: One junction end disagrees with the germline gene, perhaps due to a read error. Here the CDR3 DNA reads TGTGCCAGCAGCTTAACCCAGACAGGGGCCAATGGGTACACCTTC. The encoded protein is CASSLTQTGANGYTF. The rearrangement links TRBV11-2 to TRBJ1-2; 8 bases map to TRBD1. The CDR3 consists of 15 residues. The germline V gene encodes CDR1 SGHAT and CDR2 FQNNGV.

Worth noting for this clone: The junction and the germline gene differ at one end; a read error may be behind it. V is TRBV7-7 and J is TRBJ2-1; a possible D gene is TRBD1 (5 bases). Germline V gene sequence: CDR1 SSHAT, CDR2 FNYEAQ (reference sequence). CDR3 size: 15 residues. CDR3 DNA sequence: TGTGCTAGCAGCTCCAGGGTTGCGTCCTACAATGAGCAGTTCTTC. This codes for CASSSRVASYNEQFF.

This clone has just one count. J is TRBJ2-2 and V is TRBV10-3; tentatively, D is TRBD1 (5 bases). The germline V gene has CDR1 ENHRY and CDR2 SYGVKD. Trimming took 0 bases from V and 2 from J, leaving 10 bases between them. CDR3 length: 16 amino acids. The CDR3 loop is CAISESLRGNTGELFF. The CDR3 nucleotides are TGTGCCATCAGTGAGTCACTTAGGGGAAACACCGGGGAGCTGTTTTTT.

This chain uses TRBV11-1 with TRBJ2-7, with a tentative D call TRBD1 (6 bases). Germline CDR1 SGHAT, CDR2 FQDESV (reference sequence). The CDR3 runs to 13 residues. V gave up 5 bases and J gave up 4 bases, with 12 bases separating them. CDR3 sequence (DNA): TGTGCCAGCAGCCACAGGGTCTTATACGAGCAGTACTTC. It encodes CASSHRVLYEQYF.

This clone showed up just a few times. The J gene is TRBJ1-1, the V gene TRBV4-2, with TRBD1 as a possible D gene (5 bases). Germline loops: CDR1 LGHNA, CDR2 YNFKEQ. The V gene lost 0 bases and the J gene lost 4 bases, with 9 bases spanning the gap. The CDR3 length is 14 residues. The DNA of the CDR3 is TGTGCCAGCAGCCAAGAGTCCAGGGCCACTGAAGCTTTCTTT. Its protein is CASSQESRATEAFF.

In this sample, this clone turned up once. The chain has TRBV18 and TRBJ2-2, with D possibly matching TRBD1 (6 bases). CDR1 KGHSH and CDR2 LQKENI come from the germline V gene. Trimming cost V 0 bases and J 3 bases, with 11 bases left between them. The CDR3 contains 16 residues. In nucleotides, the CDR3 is TGTGCCAGCTCACCACCTACAGGGAAGGACACCGGGGAGCTGTTTTTT. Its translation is CASSPPTGKDTGELFF.

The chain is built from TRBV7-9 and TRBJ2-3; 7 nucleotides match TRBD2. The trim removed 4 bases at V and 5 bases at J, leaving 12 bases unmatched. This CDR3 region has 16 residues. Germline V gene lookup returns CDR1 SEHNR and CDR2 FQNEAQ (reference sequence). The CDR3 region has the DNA TGTGCCAGCAGCTCTAGGCTAGCGGAGGGGAGAGATACGCAGTATTTT. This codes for CASSSRLAEGRDTQYF.

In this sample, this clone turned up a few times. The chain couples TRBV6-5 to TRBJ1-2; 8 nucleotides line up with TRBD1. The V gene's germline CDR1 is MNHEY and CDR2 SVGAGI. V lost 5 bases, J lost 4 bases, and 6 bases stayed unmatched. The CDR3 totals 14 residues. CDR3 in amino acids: CASSRRGQGYGYTF. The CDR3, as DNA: TGTGCCAGCAGTCGTCGCGGACAGGGCTATGGCTACACCTTC.

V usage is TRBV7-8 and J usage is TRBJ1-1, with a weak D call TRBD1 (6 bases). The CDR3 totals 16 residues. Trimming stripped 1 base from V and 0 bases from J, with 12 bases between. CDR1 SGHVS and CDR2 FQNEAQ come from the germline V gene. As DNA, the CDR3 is TGTGCCAGCAGCTTAGATCGACAGGTACTGAACACTGAAGCTTTCTTT. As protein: CASSLDRQVLNTEAFF.

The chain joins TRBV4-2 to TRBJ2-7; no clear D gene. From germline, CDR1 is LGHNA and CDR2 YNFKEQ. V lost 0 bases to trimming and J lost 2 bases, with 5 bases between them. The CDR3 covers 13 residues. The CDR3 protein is CASSQESTYEQYF. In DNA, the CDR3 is TGTGCCAGCAGCCAAGAGAGTACCTACGAGCAGTACTTC.

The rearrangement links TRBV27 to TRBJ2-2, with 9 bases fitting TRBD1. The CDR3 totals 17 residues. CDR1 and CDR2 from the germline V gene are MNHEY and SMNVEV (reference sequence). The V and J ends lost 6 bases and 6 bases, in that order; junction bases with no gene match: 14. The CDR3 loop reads CASRWGRQGVSSGELFF. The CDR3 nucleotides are TGTGCCAGCAGATGGGGTCGACAGGGGGTTTCTTCCGGGGAGCTGTTTTTT.

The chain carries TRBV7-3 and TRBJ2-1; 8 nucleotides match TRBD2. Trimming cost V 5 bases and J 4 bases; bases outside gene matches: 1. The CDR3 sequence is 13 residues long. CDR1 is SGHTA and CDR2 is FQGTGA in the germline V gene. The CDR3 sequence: CASSTSGYNEQFF. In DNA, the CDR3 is TGTGCCAGCAGCACTAGCGGATACAATGAGCAGTTCTTC.

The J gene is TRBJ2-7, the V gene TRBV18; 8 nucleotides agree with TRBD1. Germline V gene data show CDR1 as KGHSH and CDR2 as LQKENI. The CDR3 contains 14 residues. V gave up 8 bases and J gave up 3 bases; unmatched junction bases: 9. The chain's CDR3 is CASGPGTGGYEQYF. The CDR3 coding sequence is TGTGCCAGCGGGCCCGGTACAGGGGGCTACGAGCAGTACTTC.

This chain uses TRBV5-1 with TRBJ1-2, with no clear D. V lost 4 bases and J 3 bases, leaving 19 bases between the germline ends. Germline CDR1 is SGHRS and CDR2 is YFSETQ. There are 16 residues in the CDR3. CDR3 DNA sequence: TGCGCCAGCAGCCCACCGGAGAGGGCCCCTTACTATGGCTACACCTTC. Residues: CASSPPERAPYYGYTF.

CDR3 in amino acids: CASSPPGRAVNIQYF. As DNA, the CDR3 is TGTGCCAGCAGCCCTCCCGGGAGGGCGGTGAACATTCAGTACTTC. The gene calls are TRBV28 and TRBJ2-4; 8 bases agree with TRBD2. Germline V lookup: CDR1 MDHEN, CDR2 SYDVKM. J gave up 7 bases and V 6 bases, and 11 bases lay outside the gene matches. The CDR3 is 15 residues long. Looking up the rest from reference TRBV28 and TRBJ2-4 gives the full variable domain: DVKVTQSSRYLVKRTGEKVFLECVQDMDHENMFWYRQDPGLGLRLIYFSYDVKMKEKGDIPEGYSVSREKKERFSLILESASTNQTSMYLCASSPPGRAVNIQYFGAGTRLSVL.

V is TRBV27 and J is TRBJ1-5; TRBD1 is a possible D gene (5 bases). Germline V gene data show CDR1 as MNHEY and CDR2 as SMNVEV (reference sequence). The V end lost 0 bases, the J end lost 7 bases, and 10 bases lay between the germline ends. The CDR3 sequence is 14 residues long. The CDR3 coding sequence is TGTGCCAGCAGTTTATCGGGGGGAAGCCAGCCCCAGCATTTT. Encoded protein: CASSLSGGSQPQHF.

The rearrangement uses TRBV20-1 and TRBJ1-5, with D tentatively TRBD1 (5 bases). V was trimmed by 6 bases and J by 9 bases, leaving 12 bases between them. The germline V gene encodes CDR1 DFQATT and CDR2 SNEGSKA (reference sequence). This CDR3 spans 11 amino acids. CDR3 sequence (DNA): TGCAGTGCCGGTCTCGGGGGGCCCCAGCATTTT. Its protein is CSAGLGGPQHF.

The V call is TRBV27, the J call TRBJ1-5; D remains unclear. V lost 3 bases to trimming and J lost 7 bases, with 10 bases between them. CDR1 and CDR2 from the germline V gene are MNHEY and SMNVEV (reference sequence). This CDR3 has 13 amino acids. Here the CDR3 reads CASSFSSSQPQHF. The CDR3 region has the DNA TGTGCCAGCAGTTTCAGCAGTAGCCAGCCCCAGCATTTT.

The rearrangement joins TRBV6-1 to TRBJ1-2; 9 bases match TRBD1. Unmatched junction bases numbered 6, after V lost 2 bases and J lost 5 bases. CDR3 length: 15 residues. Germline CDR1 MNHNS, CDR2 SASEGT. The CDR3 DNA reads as TGTGCCAGCAGTGAATACAGCGGACAGGGGTATGGCTACACCTTC. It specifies CASSEYSGQGYGYTF.

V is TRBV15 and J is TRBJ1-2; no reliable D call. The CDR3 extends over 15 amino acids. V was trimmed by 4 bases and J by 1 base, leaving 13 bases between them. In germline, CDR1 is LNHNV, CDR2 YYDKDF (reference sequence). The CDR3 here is CATSIGREINYGYTF. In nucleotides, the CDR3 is TGTGCCACCAGCATCGGACGGGAAATTAACTATGGCTACACCTTC.

In nucleotides, the CDR3 is TGTGCCAGCAGATTGATAGCGGGATACAATGAGCAGTTCTTC. Its protein is CASRLIAGYNEQFF. The V and J genes are TRBV27 and TRBJ2-1; 8 bases align to TRBD2. The CDR3 runs 14 residues. Germline lookup yields CDR1 MNHEY and CDR2 SMNVEV (reference sequence). V lost 6 bases, J lost 4 bases, and 5 bases stayed unmatched.

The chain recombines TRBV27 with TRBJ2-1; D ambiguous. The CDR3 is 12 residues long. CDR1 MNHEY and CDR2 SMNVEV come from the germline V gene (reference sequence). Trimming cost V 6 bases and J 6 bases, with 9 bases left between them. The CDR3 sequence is CASSSHLNEQFF. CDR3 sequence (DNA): TGTGCCAGCAGCAGTCACCTCAATGAGCAGTTCTTC.

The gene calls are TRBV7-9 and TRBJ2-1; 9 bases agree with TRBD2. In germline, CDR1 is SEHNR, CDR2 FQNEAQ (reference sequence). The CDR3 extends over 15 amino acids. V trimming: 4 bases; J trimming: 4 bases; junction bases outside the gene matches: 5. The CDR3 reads CASSYSGSPYNEQFF. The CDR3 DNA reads TGTGCCAGCAGCTATAGCGGGAGTCCTTACAATGAGCAGTTCTTC.